The next 31 T cell receptor beta chains were all read from a single sample in a study of CD4 T cells in relation to SARS-CoV-2 and coronaviruses. Generated by immunoSEQ multiplex PCR, the TCRdb table keeps only in-frame clones and is missing some. The sample yields about 59,000 clones, roughly 85% seen once. Before the COVID-19 pandemic, during about 2010-2019, CD4+ T cells were taken from unexposed donors. The sample taken for sequencing was memory CD4+ T cells from PBMCs. These receptors were taken from a human donor in good health.

V is TRBV7-9 and J is TRBJ2-3; D gene unclear. Trimming pared 4 bases from V and 1 base from J, leaving 9 bases between. From germline, CDR1 is SEHNR and CDR2 FQNEAQ (reference sequence). The CDR3 length is 14 residues. CDR3 DNA sequence: TGTGCCAGCAGCTCCTTTGGGGGCACAGATACGCAGTATTTT. Protein product: CASSSFGGTDTQYF.

The chain has TRBV7-3 and TRBJ2-6; D remains unclear. CDR3 size: 15 residues. The V gene lost 2 bases and the J gene lost 0 bases, with 5 bases spanning the gap. From germline, CDR1 is SGHTA and CDR2 FQGTGA. CDR3 amino acids: CASSLVNSGANVLTF. CDR3 sequence (DNA): TGTGCCAGCAGCTTAGTGAACTCTGGGGCCAACGTCCTGACTTTC.

CDR3 nucleotide sequence: TGTGCCAGTACCTGGGACGGTGTAGGCACAGATACGCAGTATTTT. Its translation is CASTWDGVGTDTQYF. V usage is TRBV19 and J usage is TRBJ2-3; either TRBD1 or TRBD2 may supply D (5 bases each). The CDR3 is made up of 15 amino acids. The germline V gene encodes CDR1 LNHDA and CDR2 SQIVND (reference sequence). The V gene lost 7 bases and the J gene lost 1 base, with 15 bases spanning the gap.

The V call is TRBV6-5, the J call TRBJ1-6; D is unclear. CDR1 and CDR2 from the germline V gene are MNHEY and SVGAGI. The CDR3 length is 14 residues. V lost 6 bases and J lost 8, with 14 bases in between. CDR3 loop: CASRSGPYYSPLHF. CDR3 nucleotide sequence: TGTGCCAGCAGATCGGGCCCTTACTATTCACCCCTCCACTTT.

The V and J genes are TRBV6-5 and TRBJ1-4; D is perhaps TRBD1 (5 bases). The CDR3 runs 16 residues. Germline V gene lookup returns CDR1 MNHEY and CDR2 SVGAGI. V was pared by 2 bases and J by 3 bases, with 13 bases between. The CDR3 region has the DNA TGTGCCAGCAGTTACGGGGCACTAGGAGCTAATGAAAAACTGTTTTTT. Translated, it gives CASSYGALGANEKLFF.

This rearrangement joins TRBV5-8 to TRBJ2-1, with D tentatively TRBD2 (6 bases). Germline CDR1 SGHTS, CDR2 YDEGEE. Trimming shortened V by 4 bases and J by 1 base, and 12 bases separated the two germline ends. The CDR3 has 15 residues. The CDR3 is CASSLGLASYNEQFF. The CDR3 nucleotides read TGTGCCAGCAGCCTGGGGCTAGCGTCCTACAATGAGCAGTTCTTC.

The rearrangement links TRBV13 to TRBJ2-7, with 7 bases that match TRBD2. Germline values: CDR1 PRHDT, CDR2 FYEKMQ (reference sequence). The CDR3 extends over 15 amino acids. J gave up 4 bases and V 2 bases, and 8 bases lay outside the gene matches. CDR3 protein: CASSLSLAEGYEQYF. The DNA of the CDR3 is TGTGCCAGCAGCTTATCTCTAGCGGAGGGATACGAGCAGTACTTC.

This clone was recorded once. The rearrangement joins TRBV18 to TRBJ2-2, with a tentative D call TRBD1 (6 bases). The CDR3 totals 16 residues. Germline assignment: CDR1 KGHSH and CDR2 LQKENI. Trimming stripped 2 bases from V and 3 bases from J, with 13 bases between. CDR3 loop: CASSPGRDIYTGELFF. CDR3 nucleotide sequence: TGTGCCAGCTCACCAGGAAGGGACATATACACCGGGGAGCTGTTTTTT.

This rearrangement joins TRBV7-8 to TRBJ2-1; 11 positions agree with TRBD2. The CDR3 has 14 residues. The V gene end was trimmed by 5 bases and the J gene end by 10 bases; junction bases not matched to a gene: 7. Germline lookup yields CDR1 SGHVS and CDR2 FQNEAQ. The CDR3 DNA reads TGTGCCAGCAGCCCCCTAGCGGGGGGTGCAGAGCAGTTCTTC. It encodes CASSPLAGGAEQFF.

The genes are TRBV28 and TRBJ2-1; D is unclear. CDR3 size: 15 residues. Germline CDR1 reads MDHEN; CDR2 reads SYDVKM. Trimming shortened V by 8 bases and J by 4 bases, and 18 bases separated the two germline ends. This CDR3 is CASLPGGPIYNEQFF. DNA for the CDR3: TGTGCCAGCCTACCAGGCGGCCCAATATACAATGAGCAGTTCTTC.

The chain carries TRBV5-1 and TRBJ2-1; D is unresolved. The V gene's germline CDR1 is SGHRS and CDR2 YFSETQ. The V end was cut by 0 bases, the J end by 4 bases, with 17 bases between. The CDR3 has 17 residues. The CDR3 sequence is CASSLALVLSPYNEQFF. CDR3 sequence (DNA): TGCGCCAGCAGCTTGGCCCTAGTATTATCCCCGTACAATGAGCAGTTCTTC.

This clone was observed a single time. The rearrangement links TRBV18 to TRBJ1-6; D gene ambiguous. Germline loops: CDR1 KGHSH, CDR2 LQKENI. The CDR3 loop spans 16 amino acids. Trimming removed 2 bases from V and 0 bases from J, with 8 bases in between. The CDR3 DNA follows: TGTGCCAGCTCACCATACGCGGACTCCTATAATTCACCCCTCCACTTT. This gives the protein CASSPYADSYNSPLHF.

The rearrangement joins TRBV20-1 to TRBJ2-5; the D gene is possibly TRBD2 (5 bases). The CDR3 has 10 residues. Trimming took off 4 bases at V and 5 bases at J, with 5 bases between the two ends. Looked up from germline, CDR1 is DFQATT and CDR2 is SNEGSKA (reference sequence). As DNA, the CDR3 is TGCAGTGCTACGGGGGAGACCCAGTACTTC. It codes for CSATGETQYF.

A note on this clone: One end of the junction fails to match germline, which may point to a read error. The sample has other DNA sequences that encode this CDR3 too. This rearrangement joins TRBV28 to TRBJ1-5; D is perhaps TRBD1 (6 bases). This CDR3 is built from 15 residues. From germline, CDR1 is MDHEN and CDR2 SYDVKM. The CDR3 protein is CASSSYREGNQPQHF. DNA of the CDR3: TGTGCCAGCAGTTCGTACAGGGAGGGCAATCAGCCTCAGCATTTT.

This chain connects TRBV5-1 to TRBJ2-3; TRBD1 matches at 8 bases. This CDR3 comprises 16 residues. Germline V gene data show CDR1 as SGHRS and CDR2 as YFSETQ. V trimming: 2 bases; J trimming: 1 base; junction bases outside the gene matches: 6. CDR3 coding DNA: TGCGCCAGCAGCTTAAGGACAGGGAGAGGCACAGATACGCAGTATTTT. Amino acid sequence: CASSLRTGRGTDTQYF.

The rearrangement links TRBV3-1 (or the pseudogene TRBV3-2) to TRBJ1-4; TRBD1 might be the D (5 bases). The V end was cut by 1 base, the J end by 8 bases, with 20 bases between. The V gene's germline CDR1 is LGHDT and CDR2 YNNKEL (reference sequence). The CDR3 contains 17 residues. CDR3 in amino acids: CASSQATGQDGAEKLFF. The CDR3 region has the DNA TGTGCCAGCAGCCAAGCTACGGGTCAGGATGGGGCAGAAAAACTGTTTTTT.

The chain joins TRBV27 to TRBJ2-4; D is possibly TRBD1 (5 bases). The CDR3 runs to 16 residues. Between the trimmed V and J ends, which lost 3 bases and 3 bases, there was a span of 15 bases. Looked up from germline, CDR1 is MNHEY and CDR2 is SMNVEV (reference sequence). In DNA, the CDR3 is TGTGCCAGCAGTTTCGCCGGGCAGGGTGGCAAAAACATTCAGTACTTC. Protein sequence: CASSFAGQGGKNIQYF.

This sequence joins TRBV10-3 and TRBJ2-2; D may be TRBD2 (6 bases). The CDR3 loop spans 13 amino acids. V lost 8 bases, J lost 1 base, and 8 bases lay in between. CDR1 is ENHRY and CDR2 is SYGVKD in the germline V gene. This chain's CDR3 is CAIDSGNTGELFF. The CDR3 bases are TGTGCCATCGATAGCGGGAACACCGGGGAGCTGTTTTTT.

V and J are TRBV6-2 or TRBV6-3 and TRBJ1-1, with 7 bases that match TRBD1. After removal of 4 bases from V and 4 bases from J, the junction contained 9 bases not matched to a gene. The CDR3 contains 15 residues. Germline V lookup: CDR1 MNHEY, CDR2 SVGEGT. The CDR3 reads CASSSYQTGATEAFF. CDR3 sequence (DNA): TGTGCCAGCAGTTCGTACCAAACAGGGGCCACTGAAGCTTTCTTT.

This chain joins TRBV5-1 and TRBJ2-3; a possible D gene is TRBD1 (5 bases). Trimming pared 2 bases from V and 0 bases from J, leaving 10 bases between. CDR3 length equals 15 residues. Germline-derived CDR1 and CDR2 are SGHRS and YFSETQ. The CDR3 is CASSFGTGSTDTQYF. In DNA, the CDR3 is TGCGCCAGCAGCTTTGGTACAGGTAGCACAGATACGCAGTATTTT.

The genes are TRBV5-4 and TRBJ2-1, with D unclear. V lost 7 bases and J 0 bases, leaving 11 bases between the germline ends. Germline CDR1 reads SGHNT; CDR2 reads YYREEE (reference sequence). There are 14 residues in the CDR3. The CDR3 nucleotides read TGTGCCAGCGCGGTGGGCCTCTCCTACAATGAGCAGTTCTTC. The encoded protein is CASAVGLSYNEQFF.

V and J are TRBV5-1 and TRBJ2-1; TRBD2 aligns across 8 bases. The CDR3 sequence is 14 residues long. Germline V gene lookup returns CDR1 SGHRS and CDR2 YFSETQ. Losses at the gene ends were 6 bases for V and 4 bases for J; bases not matched to a gene: 6. The CDR3 DNA sequence: TGCGCCAGCACCTCAGGGACTAGTTACAATGAGCAGTTCTTC. It is translated as CASTSGTSYNEQFF.

CDR3 region: CATSRDPLNSGTTNEQFF. The CDR3, as DNA: TGTGCCACCAGCAGAGACCCTCTCAACTCCGGGACTACAAATGAGCAGTTCTTC. The chain carries TRBV15 and TRBJ2-1; 7 bases line up with TRBD2. V shed 0 bases, J shed 7 bases, and the junction held 15 bases outside the gene matches. This CDR3 has 18 amino acids. Germline lookup yields CDR1 LNHNV and CDR2 YYDKDF (reference sequence).

Note on this clone: Distinct nucleotide sequences in the sample also encode this CDR3. This chain joins TRBV29-1 and TRBJ1-2; D remains unclear. Germline CDR1 reads SQVTM; CDR2 reads ANQGSEA. CDR3 length equals 13 residues. The ends were cut back, 0 bases at V and 4 bases at J, with 9 bases in the middle. The CDR3 DNA is TGCAGCGTTGAAGACAGGCGCTCCTATGGCTACACCTTC. It codes for CSVEDRRSYGYTF.

The V gene is TRBV11-3, the J gene TRBJ2-1; 9 nucleotides line up with TRBD1. J lost 10 bases, V lost 3 bases, and 1 base had no gene match. The CDR3 has 12 residues. Per germline, CDR1 SGHNT and CDR2 YENEEA. CDR3 residues: CASSFGQGEQFF. CDR3 coding DNA: TGTGCCAGCAGCTTCGGACAGGGGGAGCAGTTCTTC.

The sample holds a few counts of this clone. V and J are TRBV28 and TRBJ2-2; TRBD2 agrees at 13 bases. CDR1 is MDHEN and CDR2 is SYDVKM in the germline V gene. Trimming removed 3 bases from V and 5 bases from J; junction bases left unmatched: 3. This CDR3 region has 16 residues. The CDR3 spells CASSFMTSGRTGELFF. The CDR3 region has the DNA TGTGCCAGCAGTTTCATGACTAGCGGGAGGACCGGGGAGCTGTTTTTT.

The rearrangement joins TRBV20-1 to TRBJ2-3; D might be TRBD2 (5 bases). The CDR3 sequence is 11 residues long. Germline CDR1 and CDR2: DFQATT and SNEGSKA (reference sequence). Trimming stripped 0 bases from V and 8 bases from J, with 6 bases between. Written as DNA, the CDR3 is TGCAGTGCTAGAGACGGGATTACGCAGTATTTT. Protein sequence: CSARDGITQYF.

The rearrangement links TRBV18 to TRBJ1-5, with D tentatively TRBD1 (5 bases). This CDR3 comprises 15 residues. Trimming took 4 bases from V and 4 from J, leaving 14 bases between them. CDR1 and CDR2 from the germline V gene are KGHSH and LQKENI. CDR3 region: CASSLWGTENQPQHF. CDR3 in DNA: TGTGCCAGCTCACTGTGGGGGACGGAAAATCAGCCCCAGCATTTT.

The gene calls are TRBV1 and TRBJ2-1; the table calls TRBD2, which could not be checked here. TRBV1 counts as a pseudogene. The CDR3 length is 13 residues. The CDR3 is CTFAESSYNEQFF. The CDR3 DNA sequence: TGCACCTTCGCTGAGAGCTCCTACAATGAGCAGTTCTTC.

This chain uses TRBV19 with TRBJ2-7, with D possibly TRBD2 on 6 matching bases. Germline CDR1 is LNHDA and CDR2 is SQIVND (reference sequence). Trimming removed 10 bases from V and 3 bases from J, with 16 bases in between. This CDR3 contains 13 residues. CDR3 sequence reads: CATSRSSDYEQYF. The CDR3 coding sequence is TGTGCCACCTCTCGGTCTAGCGACTACGAGCAGTACTTC.

The CDR3 spells CATQQTGGNQPQHF. CDR3 bases: TGTGCCACTCAACAGACAGGGGGCAATCAGCCCCAGCATTTT. The rearrangement joins TRBV19 to TRBJ1-5; 8 bases align to TRBD1. Germline CDR1 and CDR2: LNHDA and SQIVND (reference sequence). V lost 10 bases and J lost 2; bases outside the gene matches: 7. The CDR3 totals 14 residues. The whole variable domain, remainder taken from reference TRBV19 and TRBJ1-5, is DGGITQSPKYLFRKEGQNVTLSCEQNLNHDAMYWYRQDPGQGLRLIYYSQIVNDFQKGDIAEGYSVSREKKESFPLTVTSAQKNPTAFYLCATQQTGGNQPQHFGDGTRLSIL.